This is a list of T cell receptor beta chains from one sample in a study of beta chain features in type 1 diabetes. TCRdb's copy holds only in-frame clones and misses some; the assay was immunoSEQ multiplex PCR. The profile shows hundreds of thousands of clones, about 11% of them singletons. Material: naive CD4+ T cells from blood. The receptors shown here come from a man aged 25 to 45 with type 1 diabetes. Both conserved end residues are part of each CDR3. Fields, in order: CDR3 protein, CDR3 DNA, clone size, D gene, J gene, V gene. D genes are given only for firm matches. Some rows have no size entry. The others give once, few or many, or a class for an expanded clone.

CDR3 protein: CASSSWTHLNTGELFF
CDR3 DNA: TGTGCCAGCAGCTCCTGGACTCACCTGAACACCGGGGAGCTGTTTTTT
clone size: .
D gene: .
J gene: TRBJ2-2
V gene: TRBV7-9

CDR3 protein: CASSIFGGNEKLFF
CDR3 DNA: TGTGCCAGTAGTATTTTTGGCGGGAATGAAAAACTGTTTTTT
clone size: .
D gene: .
J gene: TRBJ1-4
V gene: TRBV19

CDR3 protein: CASSLTLSDPSYEQYF
CDR3 DNA: TGCGCCAGCAGCTTGACCCTTAGCGACCCCTCCTACGAGCAGTACTTC
clone size: .
D gene: .
J gene: TRBJ2-7
V gene: TRBV5-1

CDR3 protein: CASSLGTASSYEQYF
CDR3 DNA: TGTGCCAGCAGCCTTGGGACAGCCAGCTCCTACGAGCAGTACTTC
clone size: few
D gene: TRBD1
J gene: TRBJ2-7
V gene: TRBV5-4

CDR3 protein: CASSQDPRTASKTDTQYF
CDR3 DNA: TGTGCCAGCAGCCAAGATCCCCGGACAGCCTCCAAGACAGATACGCAGTATTTT
clone size: .
D gene: .
J gene: TRBJ2-3
V gene: TRBV4-2

CDR3 protein: CASSLRRDQPQHF
CDR3 DNA: TGTGCCAGCAGCCTCAGGAGGGATCAGCCCCAGCATTTT
clone size: few
D gene: .
J gene: TRBJ1-5
V gene: TRBV7-8

CDR3 protein: CASSPQAIEQYF
CDR3 DNA: TGTGCCAGCAGCCCTCAGGCGATCGAGCAGTACTTC
clone size: .
D gene: .
J gene: TRBJ2-7
V gene: TRBV5-8

CDR3 protein: CASSLSTTGDQPQHF
CDR3 DNA: TGCGCCAGCAGCTTGAGTACAACAGGGGATCAGCCCCAGCATTTT
clone size: .
D gene: TRBD1
J gene: TRBJ1-5
V gene: TRBV5-1

CDR3 protein: CASSLVRAFANEQFF
CDR3 DNA: TGTGCCAGCAGCTTAGTCAGGGCCTTTGCCAATGAGCAGTTCTTC
clone size: .
D gene: .
J gene: TRBJ2-1
V gene: TRBV7-9

CDR3 protein: CAWTGIMNTGELFF
CDR3 DNA: TGTGCCTGGACAGGAATTATGAACACCGGGGAGCTGTTTTTT
clone size: .
D gene: .
J gene: TRBJ2-2
V gene: TRBV30

CDR3 protein: CASSFNTGESEQFF
CDR3 DNA: TGTGCTAGCAGCTTTAACACAGGGGAAAGTGAGCAGTTCTTC
clone size: few
D gene: TRBD1
J gene: TRBJ2-1
V gene: TRBV7-7

CDR3 protein: CASSQEPGRTEAFF
CDR3 DNA: TGCGCCAGCAGCCAAGAACCGGGGAGGACTGAAGCTTTCTTT
clone size: .
D gene: .
J gene: TRBJ1-1
V gene: TRBV4-3

CDR3 protein: CASSTGQGYEKLFF
CDR3 DNA: TGTGCCAGCAGCACGGGACAGGGGTATGAAAAACTGTTTTTT
clone size: few
D gene: TRBD1
J gene: TRBJ1-4
V gene: TRBV7-9

CDR3 protein: CASSHPSGGADTGELFF
CDR3 DNA: TGCGCCAGCAGCCATCCTAGCGGGGGGGCCGACACCGGGGAGCTGTTTTTT
clone size: .
D gene: TRBD2
J gene: TRBJ2-2
V gene: TRBV4-1

CDR3 protein: CASSLVQGTFTDTQYF
CDR3 DNA: TGTGCCAGCAGCTTGGTACAGGGCACATTCACAGATACGCAGTATTTT
clone size: few
D gene: .
J gene: TRBJ2-3
V gene: TRBV5-6

CDR3 protein: CASSFGDRVFAGYTF
CDR3 DNA: TGTGCCAGCAGTTTTGGAGACAGGGTGTTTGCTGGCTACACCTTC
clone size: .
D gene: TRBD1
J gene: TRBJ1-2
V gene: TRBV27

CDR3 protein: CASSIGQDAEAFF
CDR3 DNA: TGCGCCAGCAGCATCGGTCAGGATGCTGAAGCTTTCTTT
clone size: .
D gene: .
J gene: TRBJ1-1
V gene: TRBV5-1

CDR3 protein: CSAAGQGNSEQFF
CDR3 DNA: TGCAGCGCCGCGGGACAGGGTAATAGTGAGCAGTTCTTC
clone size: few
D gene: TRBD1
J gene: TRBJ2-1
V gene: TRBV29-1

CDR3 protein: CASSLGLAGGNEQFF
CDR3 DNA: TGTGCCAGCAGCTTGGGACTAGCGGGGGGCAATGAGCAGTTCTTC
clone size: few
D gene: TRBD2
J gene: TRBJ2-1
V gene: TRBV7-9

CDR3 protein: CASSPYGTKGGYTF
CDR3 DNA: TGTGCCAGCTCACCATATGGGACAAAGGGTGGCTACACCTTC
clone size: few
D gene: .
J gene: TRBJ1-2
V gene: TRBV18

CDR3 protein: CSVERGTNEKLFF
CDR3 DNA: TGCAGCGTTGAACGGGGAACTAATGAAAAACTGTTTTTT
clone size: .
D gene: .
J gene: TRBJ1-4
V gene: TRBV29-1

CDR3 protein: CASSPGTPSYNEQFF
CDR3 DNA: TGTGCCAGCAGCCCCGGGACTCCATCCTACAATGAGCAGTTCTTC
clone size: few
D gene: .
J gene: TRBJ2-1
V gene: TRBV14

CDR3 protein: CASSVAGGTDTQYF
CDR3 DNA: TGTGCCAGCTCCGTAGCGGGGGGCACAGATACGCAGTATTTT
clone size: .
D gene: TRBD2
J gene: TRBJ2-3
V gene: TRBV18

CDR3 protein: CASTRLAGGQNEQFF
CDR3 DNA: TGTGCCAGCACGCGTTTGGCGGGGGGGCAGAATGAGCAGTTCTTC
clone size: few
D gene: TRBD2
J gene: TRBJ2-1
V gene: TRBV9

CDR3 protein: CASSPPGGKNIQYF
CDR3 DNA: TGTGCCAGCAGTCCCCCGGGAGGCAAAAACATTCAGTACTTC
clone size: many
D gene: TRBD2
J gene: TRBJ2-4
V gene: TRBV28

CDR3 protein: CASGQTGGFYEQYF
CDR3 DNA: TGTGCCAGCGGGCAGACAGGGGGCTTCTACGAGCAGTACTTC
clone size: few
D gene: TRBD1
J gene: TRBJ2-7
V gene: TRBV4-2

CDR3 protein: CASSGSAYNEQFF
CDR3 DNA: TGTGCCAGCAGCGGGTCGGCCTACAATGAGCAGTTCTTC
clone size: few
D gene: .
J gene: TRBJ2-1
V gene: TRBV9

CDR3 protein: CASMAGGSNTEAFF
CDR3 DNA: TGTGCCAGCATGGCAGGGGGATCGAACACTGAAGCTTTCTTT
clone size: .
D gene: TRBD1
J gene: TRBJ1-1
V gene: TRBV6-5

CDR3 protein: CASSLGQGNEETQYF
CDR3 DNA: TGTGCCAGCAGTCTAGGACAGGGGAACGAGGAGACCCAGTACTTC
clone size: .
D gene: TRBD1
J gene: TRBJ2-5
V gene: TRBV28

CDR3 protein: CASSVGTGNEKLFF
CDR3 DNA: TGTGCCAGCAGCGTAGGTACAGGGAATGAAAAACTGTTTTTT
clone size: .
D gene: .
J gene: TRBJ1-4
V gene: TRBV9

CDR3 protein: CSVDEGWDTEAFF
CDR3 DNA: TGCAGCGTTGATGAGGGATGGGACACTGAAGCTTTCTTT
clone size: .
D gene: .
J gene: TRBJ1-1
V gene: TRBV29-1

CDR3 protein: CASSRGAGIGYGYTF
CDR3 DNA: TGTGCCAGCAGCCGCGGCGCTGGAATAGGCTATGGCTACACCTTC
clone size: few
D gene: .
J gene: TRBJ1-2
V gene: TRBV28

CDR3 protein: CASTRWGENTEAFF
CDR3 DNA: TGCGCCAGCACCCGGTGGGGGGAGAACACTGAAGCTTTCTTT
clone size: few
D gene: .
J gene: TRBJ1-1
V gene: TRBV5-1

CDR3 protein: CANERGWDQETQYF
CDR3 DNA: TGCGCCAACGAAAGGGGCTGGGACCAAGAGACCCAGTACTTC
clone size: once
D gene: .
J gene: TRBJ2-5
V gene: TRBV4-3

CDR3 protein: CAISPDRGLTNEQFF
CDR3 DNA: TGTGCCATCAGCCCGGACAGGGGTCTTACCAATGAGCAGTTCTTC
clone size: .
D gene: TRBD1
J gene: TRBJ2-1
V gene: TRBV10-3

CDR3 protein: CSVEDPGHLQETQYF
CDR3 DNA: TGCAGCGTTGAAGATCCGGGACACCTTCAGGAGACCCAGTACTTC
clone size: .
D gene: .
J gene: TRBJ2-5
V gene: TRBV29-1

CDR3 protein: CASSQDRRGTTYNEQFF
CDR3 DNA: TGCGCCAGCAGCCAAGATCGGCGGGGGACCACCTACAATGAGCAGTTCTTC
clone size: few
D gene: TRBD2
J gene: TRBJ2-1
V gene: TRBV4-1

CDR3 protein: CASSSLENEQFF
CDR3 DNA: TGTGCCAGCAGTTCCCTAGAGAATGAGCAGTTCTTC
clone size: .
D gene: .
J gene: TRBJ2-1
V gene: TRBV28

CDR3 protein: CASSLAWGEETQYF
CDR3 DNA: TGTGCCAGCAGCTTAGCGTGGGGGGAAGAGACCCAGTACTTC
clone size: .
D gene: .
J gene: TRBJ2-5
V gene: TRBV7-6

CDR3 protein: CASSFGQGENEQYF
CDR3 DNA: TGTGCCAGCAGCTTCGGACAGGGAGAGAACGAGCAGTACTTC
clone size: .
D gene: TRBD1
J gene: TRBJ2-7
V gene: TRBV7-9

CDR3 protein: CASSWDIVYGYTF
CDR3 DNA: TGCGCCAGCAGCTGGGACATCGTCTATGGCTACACCTTC
clone size: .
D gene: .
J gene: TRBJ1-2
V gene: TRBV5-1

CDR3 protein: CASSVGGVPVSSYEQYF
CDR3 DNA: TGTGCCAGCAGCGTAGGAGGCGTGCCAGTCAGCTCCTACGAGCAGTACTTC
clone size: few
D gene: .
J gene: TRBJ2-7
V gene: TRBV5-6

CDR3 protein: CASSFGTGGETQYF
CDR3 DNA: TGTGCCAGCAGCTTTGGTACAGGTGGGGAGACCCAGTACTTC
clone size: .
D gene: .
J gene: TRBJ2-5
V gene: TRBV7-9

CDR3 protein: CASSLGQGAKYF
CDR3 DNA: TGTGCCAGCAGCTTGGGACAGGGCGCGAAGTACTTC
clone size: .
D gene: TRBD1
J gene: TRBJ2-7
V gene: TRBV5-6

CDR3 protein: CASSLSTGGNGYTF
CDR3 DNA: TGTGCCAGCAGCCTATCGACAGGGGGGAATGGCTACACCTTC
clone size: few
D gene: TRBD1
J gene: TRBJ1-2
V gene: TRBV5-4

CDR3 protein: CASSAVSSNYGYTF
CDR3 DNA: TGTGCCAGCAGCGCCGTATCCTCTAACTATGGCTACACCTTC
clone size: .
D gene: .
J gene: TRBJ1-2
V gene: TRBV9

CDR3 protein: CASSLGGTVDGYTF
CDR3 DNA: TGTGCCAGCAGCTTAGGAGGGACAGTCGATGGCTACACCTTC
clone size: few
D gene: TRBD1
J gene: TRBJ1-2
V gene: TRBV7-9

CDR3 protein: CASSLRHSPGNIQYF
CDR3 DNA: TGTGCCAGCAGCCTGCGACACTCTCCGGGGAACATTCAGTACTTC
clone size: few
D gene: .
J gene: TRBJ2-4
V gene: TRBV5-6

CDR3 protein: CSVAGQGVNTIYF
CDR3 DNA: TGCAGCGTTGCGGGTCAGGGGGTGAACACCATATATTTT
clone size: .
D gene: TRBD1
J gene: TRBJ1-3
V gene: TRBV29-1

CDR3 protein: CASSYDSYGYTF
CDR3 DNA: TGTGCCAGCAGCTATGACAGCTATGGCTACACCTTC
clone size: few
D gene: .
J gene: TRBJ1-2
V gene: TRBV7-2

CDR3 protein: CATVGTAIPEAFF
CDR3 DNA: TGTGCCACCGTCGGGACAGCTATACCTGAAGCTTTCTTT
clone size: .
D gene: TRBD1
J gene: TRBJ1-1
V gene: TRBV25-1

CDR3 protein: CASSSGGTGRVEQYF
CDR3 DNA: TGTGCCAGCAGTTCCGGGGGGACAGGACGGGTCGAGCAGTACTTC
clone size: .
D gene: .
J gene: TRBJ2-7
V gene: TRBV7-3

CDR3 protein: CASSRQGTNTGELFF
CDR3 DNA: TGTGCCAGCAGCCGACAGGGAACGAACACCGGGGAGCTGTTTTTT
clone size: .
D gene: TRBD1
J gene: TRBJ2-2
V gene: TRBV2

CDR3 protein: CASRLGLAGAQETQYF
CDR3 DNA: TGTGCCAGCAGGCTTGGACTAGCGGGGGCTCAAGAGACCCAGTACTTC
clone size: few
D gene: TRBD2
J gene: TRBJ2-5
V gene: TRBV2

CDR3 protein: CASSLSGGAHGYTF
CDR3 DNA: TGCGCCAGCAGCCTCAGCGGGGGCGCTCATGGCTACACCTTC
clone size: .
D gene: .
J gene: TRBJ1-2
V gene: TRBV5-1

CDR3 protein: CASSVGQANEKLFF
CDR3 DNA: TGTGCCAGCAGCGTTGGACAGGCGAATGAAAAACTGTTTTTT
clone size: few
D gene: TRBD1
J gene: TRBJ1-4
V gene: TRBV9

CDR3 protein: CASILVGFSTDTQYF
CDR3 DNA: .
clone size: .
D gene: .
J gene: TRBJ2-3
V gene: TRBV2

CDR3 protein: CASSSGGANVLTF
CDR3 DNA: TGTGCCAGCAGTTCCGGTGGGGCCAACGTCCTGACTTTC
clone size: .
D gene: .
J gene: TRBJ2-6
V gene: TRBV6-6